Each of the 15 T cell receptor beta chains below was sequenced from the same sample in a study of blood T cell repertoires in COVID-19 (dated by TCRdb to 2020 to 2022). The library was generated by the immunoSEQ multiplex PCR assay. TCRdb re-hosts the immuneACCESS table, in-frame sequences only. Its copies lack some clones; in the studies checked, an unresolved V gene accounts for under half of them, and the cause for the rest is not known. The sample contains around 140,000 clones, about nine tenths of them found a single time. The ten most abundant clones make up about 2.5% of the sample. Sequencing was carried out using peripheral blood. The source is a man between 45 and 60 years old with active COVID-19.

In DNA form, the CDR3 reads TGTGCCAGCAGCTCTGTAGCGGGGGGGCCCCAAGAGACCCAGTACTTC. Protein sequence: CASSSVAGGPQETQYF. The chain links TRBV11-2 to TRBJ2-5; 11 positions agree with TRBD2. Germline values: CDR1 SGHAT, CDR2 FQNNGV. Germline trimming cut 4 bases from V and 1 base from J; bases unmatched to any gene: 5. This CDR3 spans 16 amino acids. Based on the CDR3 plus reference TRBV11-2 and TRBJ2-5, the full variable domain is EAGVAQSPRYKIIEKRQSVAFWCNPISGHATLYWYQQILGQGPKLLIQFQNNGVVDDSQLPKDRFSAERLKGVDSTLKIQPAKLEDSAVYLCASSSVAGGPQETQYFGPGTRLLVL.

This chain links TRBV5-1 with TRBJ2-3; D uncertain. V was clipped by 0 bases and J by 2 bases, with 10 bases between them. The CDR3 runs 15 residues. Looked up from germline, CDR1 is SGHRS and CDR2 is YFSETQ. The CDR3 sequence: CASSLVPQVTDTQYF. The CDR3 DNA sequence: TGCGCCAGCAGCTTGGTACCCCAGGTCACAGATACGCAGTATTTT.

This chain's CDR3 is CASSRSTLRGRRTDTQYF. CDR3 DNA: TGTGCCAGCAGCCGAAGCACCCTCCGAGGGAGACGAACAGATACGCAGTATTTT. J is TRBJ2-3 and V is TRBV7-9; tentative D call: TRBD2 (5 bases). The V gene lost 5 bases and the J gene lost 3 bases, with 24 bases spanning the gap. Germline CDR1 reads SEHNR; CDR2 reads FQNEAQ (reference sequence). The length of the CDR3 is 18 residues.

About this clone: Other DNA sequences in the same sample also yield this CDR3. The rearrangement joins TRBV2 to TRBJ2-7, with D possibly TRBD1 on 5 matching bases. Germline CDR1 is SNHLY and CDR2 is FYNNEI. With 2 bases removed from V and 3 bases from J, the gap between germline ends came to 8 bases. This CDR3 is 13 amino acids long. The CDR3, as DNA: TGTGCCAGCAGTGAACACCAGGGCTACGAGCAGTACTTC. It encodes CASSEHQGYEQYF.

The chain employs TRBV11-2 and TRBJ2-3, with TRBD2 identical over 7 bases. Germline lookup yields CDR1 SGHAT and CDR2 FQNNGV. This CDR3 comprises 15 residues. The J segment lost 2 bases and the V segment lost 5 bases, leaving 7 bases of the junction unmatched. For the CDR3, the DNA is TGTGCCAGCAGCACCCGGGGAGGGGCCACAGATACGCAGTATTTT. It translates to CASSTRGGATDTQYF.

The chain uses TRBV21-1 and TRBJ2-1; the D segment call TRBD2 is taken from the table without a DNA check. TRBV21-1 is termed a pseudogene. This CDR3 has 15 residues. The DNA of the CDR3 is TGTGCCAGCAGCTCTAGCGGGGGGCTCTACAATGAGCAGTTCTTC. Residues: CASSSSGGLYNEQFF.

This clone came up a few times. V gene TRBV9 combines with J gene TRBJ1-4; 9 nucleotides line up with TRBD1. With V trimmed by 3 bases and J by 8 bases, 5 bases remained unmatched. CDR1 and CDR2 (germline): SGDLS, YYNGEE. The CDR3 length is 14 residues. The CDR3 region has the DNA TGTGCCAGCAGCGGACAGGGGGAGTTGGAAAAACTGTTTTTT. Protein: CASSGQGELEKLFF. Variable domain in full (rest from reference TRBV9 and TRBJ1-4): DSGVTQTPKHLITATGQRVTLRCSPRSGDLSVYWYQQSLDQGLQFLIQYYNGEERAKGNILERFSAQQFPDLHSELNLSSLELGDSALYFCASSGQGELEKLFFGSGTQLSVL.

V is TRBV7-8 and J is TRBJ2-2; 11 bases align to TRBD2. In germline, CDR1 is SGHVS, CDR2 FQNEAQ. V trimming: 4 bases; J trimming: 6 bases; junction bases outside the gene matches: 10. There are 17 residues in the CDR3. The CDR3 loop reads CASSSSLSGGAPGELFF. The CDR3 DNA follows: TGTGCCAGCAGCTCGAGCCTTAGCGGGGGGGCCCCCGGGGAGCTGTTTTTT.

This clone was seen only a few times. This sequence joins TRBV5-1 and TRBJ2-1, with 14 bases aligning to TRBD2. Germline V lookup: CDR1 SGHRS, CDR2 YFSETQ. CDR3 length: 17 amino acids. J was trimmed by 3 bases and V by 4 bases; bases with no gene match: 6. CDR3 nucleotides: TGCGCCAGCAGCCCCGGACTAGCGGGGGGTTTCTACAATGAGCAGTTCTTC. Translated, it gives CASSPGLAGGFYNEQFF.

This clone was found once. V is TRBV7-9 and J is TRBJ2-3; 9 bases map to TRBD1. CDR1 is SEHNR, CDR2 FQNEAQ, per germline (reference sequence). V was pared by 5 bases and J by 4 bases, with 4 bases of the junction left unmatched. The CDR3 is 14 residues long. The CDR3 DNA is TGTGCCAGCAGCCCCCGGGACAGGGCAGATACGCAGTATTTT. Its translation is CASSPRDRADTQYF.

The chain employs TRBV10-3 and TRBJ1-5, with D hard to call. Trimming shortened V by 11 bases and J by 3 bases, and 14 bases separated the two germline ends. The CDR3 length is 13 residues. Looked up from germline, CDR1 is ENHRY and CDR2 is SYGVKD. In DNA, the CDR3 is TGTGCCTCCACGCGTGGAGTCAATCAGCCCCAGCATTTT. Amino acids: CASTRGVNQPQHF.

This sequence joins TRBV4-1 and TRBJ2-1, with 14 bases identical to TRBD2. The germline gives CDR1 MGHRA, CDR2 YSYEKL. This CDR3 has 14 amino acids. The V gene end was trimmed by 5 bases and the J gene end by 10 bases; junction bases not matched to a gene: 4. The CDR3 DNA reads TGCGCCAGCAGCGGACGGACTAGCGGGGGGGAGCAGTTCTTC. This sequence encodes CASSGRTSGGEQFF.

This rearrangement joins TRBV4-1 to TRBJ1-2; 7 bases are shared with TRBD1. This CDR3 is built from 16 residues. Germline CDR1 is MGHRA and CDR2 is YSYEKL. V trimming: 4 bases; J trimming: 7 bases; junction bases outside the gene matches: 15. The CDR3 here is CASSLRTTGEGAGYTF. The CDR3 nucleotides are TGCGCCAGCAGCCTCAGGACCACAGGGGAAGGGGCTGGCTACACCTTC.

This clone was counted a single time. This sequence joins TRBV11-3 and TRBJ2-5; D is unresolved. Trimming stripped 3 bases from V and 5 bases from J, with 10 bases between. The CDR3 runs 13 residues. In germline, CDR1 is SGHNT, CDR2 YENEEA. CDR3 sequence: CASSFSVRETQYF. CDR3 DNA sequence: TGTGCCAGCAGCTTTTCGGTGAGGGAGACCCAGTACTTC.

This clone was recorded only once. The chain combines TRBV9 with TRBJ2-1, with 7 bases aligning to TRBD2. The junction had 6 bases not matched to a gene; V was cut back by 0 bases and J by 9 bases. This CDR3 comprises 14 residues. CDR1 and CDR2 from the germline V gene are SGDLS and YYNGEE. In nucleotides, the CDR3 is TGTGCCAGCAGCGTAGCGGGGGGAGTCTCTGAGCAGTTCTTC. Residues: CASSVAGGVSEQFF.